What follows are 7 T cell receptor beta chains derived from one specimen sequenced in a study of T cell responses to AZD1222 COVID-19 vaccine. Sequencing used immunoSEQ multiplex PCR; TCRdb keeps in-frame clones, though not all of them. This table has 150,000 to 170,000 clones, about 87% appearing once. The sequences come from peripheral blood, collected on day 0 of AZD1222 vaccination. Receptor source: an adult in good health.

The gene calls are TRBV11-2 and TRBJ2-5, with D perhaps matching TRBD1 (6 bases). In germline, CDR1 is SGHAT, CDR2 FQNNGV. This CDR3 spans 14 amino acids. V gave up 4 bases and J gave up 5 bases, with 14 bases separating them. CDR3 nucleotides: TGTGCCAGCAGCTCCCACAGGGAAGCGGAGACCCAGTACTTC. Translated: CASSSHREAETQYF.

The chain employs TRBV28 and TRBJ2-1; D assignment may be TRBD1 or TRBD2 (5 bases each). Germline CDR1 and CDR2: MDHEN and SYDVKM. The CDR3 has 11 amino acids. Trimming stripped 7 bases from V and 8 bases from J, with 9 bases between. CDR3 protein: CASTGRDEQFF. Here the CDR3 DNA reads TGTGCCAGCACAGGGAGAGATGAGCAGTTCTTC.

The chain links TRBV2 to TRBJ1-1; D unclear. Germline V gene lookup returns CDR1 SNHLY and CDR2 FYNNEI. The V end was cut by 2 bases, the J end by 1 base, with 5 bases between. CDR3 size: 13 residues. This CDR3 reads CASSEWANTEAFF. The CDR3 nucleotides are TGTGCCAGCAGTGAATGGGCGAACACTGAAGCTTTCTTT.

The chain's CDR3 is CASSPVGGDYEQYF. The CDR3 DNA reads TGCGCCAGCAGCCCCGTGGGAGGGGACTACGAGCAGTACTTC. The chain carries TRBV5-1 and TRBJ2-7; 7 bases are shared with TRBD2. The germline V gene encodes CDR1 SGHRS and CDR2 YFSETQ. The CDR3 has 14 amino acids. V lost 4 bases, J lost 3 bases, and 7 bases stayed unmatched.

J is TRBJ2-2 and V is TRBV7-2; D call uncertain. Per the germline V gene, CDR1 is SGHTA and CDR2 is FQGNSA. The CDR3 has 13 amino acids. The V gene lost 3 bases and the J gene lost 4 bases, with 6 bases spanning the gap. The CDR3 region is CASSFEVTGELFF. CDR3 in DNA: TGTGCCAGCAGCTTCGAGGTCACCGGGGAGCTGTTTTTT.

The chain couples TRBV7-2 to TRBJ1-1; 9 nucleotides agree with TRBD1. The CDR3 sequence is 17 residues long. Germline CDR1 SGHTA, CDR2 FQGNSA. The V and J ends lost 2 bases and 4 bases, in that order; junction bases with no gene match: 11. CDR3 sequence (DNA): TGTGCCAGCAGCTTATCGGGACAGGGTCGTTACGGCACTGAAGCTTTCTTT. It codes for CASSLSGQGRYGTEAFF.

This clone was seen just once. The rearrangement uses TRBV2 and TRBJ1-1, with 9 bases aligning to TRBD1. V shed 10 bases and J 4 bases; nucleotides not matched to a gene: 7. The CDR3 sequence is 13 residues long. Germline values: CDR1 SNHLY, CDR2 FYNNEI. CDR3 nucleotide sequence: TGTGCCACCAACCGGGACAGGGCCACTGAAGCTTTCTTT. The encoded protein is CATNRDRATEAFF.